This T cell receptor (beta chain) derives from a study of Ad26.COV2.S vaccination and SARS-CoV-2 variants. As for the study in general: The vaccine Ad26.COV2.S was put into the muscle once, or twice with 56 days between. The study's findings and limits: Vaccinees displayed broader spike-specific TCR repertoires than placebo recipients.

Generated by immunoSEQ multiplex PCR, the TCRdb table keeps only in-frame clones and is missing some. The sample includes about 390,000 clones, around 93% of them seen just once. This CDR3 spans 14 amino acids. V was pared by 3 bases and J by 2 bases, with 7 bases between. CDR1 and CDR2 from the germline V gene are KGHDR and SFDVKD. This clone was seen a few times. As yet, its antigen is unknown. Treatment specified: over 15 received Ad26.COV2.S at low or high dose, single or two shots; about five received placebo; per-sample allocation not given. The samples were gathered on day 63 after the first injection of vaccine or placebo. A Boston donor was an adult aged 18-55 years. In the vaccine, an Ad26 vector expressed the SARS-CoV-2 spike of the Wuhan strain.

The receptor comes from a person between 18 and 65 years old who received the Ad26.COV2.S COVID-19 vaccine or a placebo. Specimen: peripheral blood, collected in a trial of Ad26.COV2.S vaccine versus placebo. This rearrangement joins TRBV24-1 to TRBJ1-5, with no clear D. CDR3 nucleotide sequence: TGTGCCACCAGTGATCGGGGTGGCAATCAGCCCCAGCATTTT. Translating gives CATSDRGGNQPQHF.